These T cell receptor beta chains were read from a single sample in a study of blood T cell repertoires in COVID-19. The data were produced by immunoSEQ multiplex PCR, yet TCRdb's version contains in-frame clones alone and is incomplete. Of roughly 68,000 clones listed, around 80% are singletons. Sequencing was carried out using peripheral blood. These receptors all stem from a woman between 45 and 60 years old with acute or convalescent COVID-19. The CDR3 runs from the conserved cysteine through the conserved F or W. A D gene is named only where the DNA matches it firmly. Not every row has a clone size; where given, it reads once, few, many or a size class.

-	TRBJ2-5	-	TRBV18	CASSPGLDLETQYF	TGTGCCAGCTCCCCCGGACTGGACCTTGAGACCCAGTACTTC
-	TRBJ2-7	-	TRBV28	CASRRVGGAYEQYF	TGTGCCAGCAGACGCGTGGGGGGAGCGTACGAGCAGTACTTC
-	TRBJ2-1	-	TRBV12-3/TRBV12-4	CASSLSGYEQFF	TGTGCCAGCAGTTTATCAGGGTACGAGCAGTTCTTC
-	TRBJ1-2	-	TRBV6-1	CASSEALGAGGYTF	TGTGCCAGCAGTGAAGCGCTAGGCGCGGGTGGCTACACCTTC
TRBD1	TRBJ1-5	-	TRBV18	CASSWGTGGSNQPQHF	TGTGCCAGCTCATGGGGGACAGGGGGGAGCAATCAGCCCCAGCATTTT
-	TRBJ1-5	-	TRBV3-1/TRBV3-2	CASSQVMGDRPQHF	TGTGCCAGCAGCCAAGTTATGGGAGATCGGCCCCAGCATTTT
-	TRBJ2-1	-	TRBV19	CASSPTTGGSEQFF	TGTGCCAGTAGTCCAACAACCGGAGGAAGTGAGCAGTTCTTC
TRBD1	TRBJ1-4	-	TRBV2	CASSEDRERKLFF	TGTGCCAGCAGCGAGGACAGGGAGAGAAAACTGTTTTTT
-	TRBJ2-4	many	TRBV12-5	CASGRVPLDIQYF	TGTGCTAGTGGCCGAGTCCCGCTTGACATTCAGTACTTC
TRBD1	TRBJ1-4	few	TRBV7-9	CASSPGQGPGNEKLFF	TGTGCCAGCAGCCCGGGACAGGGGCCTGGTAATGAAAAACTGTTTTTT
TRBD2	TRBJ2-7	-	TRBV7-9	CASSGRDWNYEQYF	TGTGCCAGCAGCGGGAGGGACTGGAACTACGAGCAGTACTTC
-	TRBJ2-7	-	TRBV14	CASTGSPPYEQYF	TGTGCCAGCACCGGGTCTCCCCCCTACGAGCAGTACTTC
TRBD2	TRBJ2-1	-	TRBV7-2	CASSLSSGTYNEQFF	TGTGCCAGCAGCTTATCTAGCGGGACATACAATGAGCAGTTCTTC
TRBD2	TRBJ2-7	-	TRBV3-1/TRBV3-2	CASSLAGVTYEQYF	TGTGCCAGCAGTCTAGCGGGAGTCACCTACGAGCAGTACTTC
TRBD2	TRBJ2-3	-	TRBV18	CASSGRTSTDTQYF	TGTGCCAGCTCCGGGAGGACGAGCACAGATACGCAGTATTTT
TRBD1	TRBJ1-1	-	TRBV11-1	CASSPTGGSEAFF	TGTGCCAGCAGTCCAACAGGGGGGTCTGAAGCTTTCTTT
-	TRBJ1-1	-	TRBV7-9	CASSLTLNTEAFF	TGTGCCAGCAGCTTAACACTGAACACTGAAGCTTTCTTT
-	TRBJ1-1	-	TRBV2	CASSEQGPNTEAFF	TGTGCCAGCAGTGAACAGGGGCCTAACACTGAAGCTTTCTTT
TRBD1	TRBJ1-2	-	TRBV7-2	CASSLGQGAYGYTF	TGTGCCAGCAGCTTAGGACAGGGGGCTTATGGCTACACCTTC
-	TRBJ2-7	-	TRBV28	CASRQSGSYEQYF	TGTGCCAGCAGGCAATCCGGGTCCTACGAGCAGTACTTC
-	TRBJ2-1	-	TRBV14	CASSQGQDPSYNEQFF	TGTGCCAGCAGCCAAGGACAGGACCCTTCCTACAATGAGCAGTTCTTC
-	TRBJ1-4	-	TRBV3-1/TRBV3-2	CASSHIGAADEKLFF	TGTGCCAGCAGCCATATCGGAGCAGCCGATGAAAAACTGTTTTTT
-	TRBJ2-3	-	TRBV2	CASGVGRTEDTQYF	TGTGCCAGCGGGGTTGGACGGACTGAGGATACGCAGTATTTT
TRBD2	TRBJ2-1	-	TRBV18	CASSPPGGTGWDEQFF	TGTGCCAGCTCACCACCGGGAGGGACTGGCTGGGATGAGCAGTTCTTC
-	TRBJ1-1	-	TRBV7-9	CASRKQVLSTEAFF	TGTGCCAGCAGAAAACAGGTTCTCTCGACTGAAGCTTTCTTT
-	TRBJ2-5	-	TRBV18	CASSPLQETQYF	TGTGCCAGCTCACCCCTCCAAGAGACCCAGTACTTC
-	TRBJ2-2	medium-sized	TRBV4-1	CASSQDGFPGANTGELFF	TGCGCCAGCAGCCAAGATGGCTTTCCGGGGGCGAACACCGGGGAGCTGTTTTTT
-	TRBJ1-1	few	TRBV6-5	CASSYGLVGSAEAFF	TGTGCCAGCAGTTACGGCCTCGTTGGGAGCGCTGAAGCTTTCTTT
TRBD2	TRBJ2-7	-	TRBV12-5	CASGSETSGGQFEQYF	TGTGCTAGTGGTTCGGAAACTAGCGGGGGGCAGTTCGAGCAGTACTTC
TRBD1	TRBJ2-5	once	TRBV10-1	CASSEHRGLSETQYF	TGCGCCAGCAGTGAACACAGGGGGCTTTCGGAGACCCAGTACTTC
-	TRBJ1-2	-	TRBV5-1	CASRLDTTNYGYTF	TGCGCCAGCAGACTGGACACGACTAACTATGGCTACACCTTC
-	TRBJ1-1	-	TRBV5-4	CASSLDTGQGTEAFF	TGTGCCAGCAGCTTAGACACAGGACAAGGCACTGAAGCTTTCTTT
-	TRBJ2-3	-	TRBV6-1	CASSEIRGNTDTQYF	TGTGCCAGCAGTGAAATCCGGGGGAACACAGATACGCAGTATTTT
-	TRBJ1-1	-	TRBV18	CASSPQQVTNTEAFF	TGTGCCAGCTCACCACAACAGGTTACGAACACTGAAGCTTTCTTT
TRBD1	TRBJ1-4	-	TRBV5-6	CASSQTGENEKLFF	TGTGCCAGCAGCCAGACAGGGGAAAATGAAAAACTGTTTTTT
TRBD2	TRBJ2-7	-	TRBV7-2	CASSSDPGLASYEQYF	TGTGCCAGCAGCTCAGATCCGGGACTAGCGAGCTACGAGCAGTACTTC
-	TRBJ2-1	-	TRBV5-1	CASSFEGGPYNEQFF	TGCGCCAGCAGCTTTGAAGGGGGTCCCTACAATGAGCAGTTCTTC
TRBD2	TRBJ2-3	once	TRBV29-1	CSAEGTSGKGGTDTQYF	TGCAGCGCTGAAGGGACTAGCGGGAAAGGGGGCACAGATACGCAGTATTTT
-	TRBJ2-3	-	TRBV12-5	CASAPPDHRDTQYF	TGTGCTAGTGCCCCACCGGACCACAGGGATACGCAGTATTTT
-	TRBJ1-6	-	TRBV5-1	CASSPGGADATLHF	TGCGCCAGCAGCCCCGGGGGGGCGGACGCTACCCTCCACTTT
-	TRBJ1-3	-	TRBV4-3	CASSQEWRVGNTIYF	TGCGCCAGCAGCCAAGAATGGCGGGTTGGAAACACCATATATTTT
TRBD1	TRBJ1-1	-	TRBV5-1	CASSKGTEYEAFF	TGCGCCAGCAGCAAGGGGACAGAGTACGAAGCTTTCTTT
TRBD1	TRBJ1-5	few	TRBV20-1	CSASLSRGYQPQHF	TGCAGTGCTAGTTTGTCCAGGGGGTATCAGCCCCAGCATTTT
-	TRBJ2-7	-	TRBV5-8	CASSLPGRAYEQYF	TGTGCCAGCAGCTTACCGGGGAGAGCCTACGAGCAGTACTTC
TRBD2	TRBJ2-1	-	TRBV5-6	CASSWRGGFEQFF	TGTGCCAGCAGCTGGCGGGGGGGGTTTGAGCAGTTCTTC
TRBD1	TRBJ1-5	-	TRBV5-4	CASSLGGTGLNQPQHF	TGTGCCAGCAGCTTGGGGGGGACAGGGCTCAATCAGCCCCAGCATTTT
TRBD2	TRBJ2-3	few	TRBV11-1	CASSSTTSGSTDTQYF	TGTGCCAGCAGCTCGACGACTAGCGGGAGCACAGATACGCAGTATTTT
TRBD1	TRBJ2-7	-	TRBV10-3	CATGTESYEQYF	TGTGCCACAGGGACAGAGTCCTACGAGCAGTACTTC
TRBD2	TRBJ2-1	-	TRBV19	CASKWAGEDEQFF	TGTGCCAGTAAGTGGGCGGGAGAAGATGAGCAGTTCTTC
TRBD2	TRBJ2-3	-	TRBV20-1	CSASRAGGPTDTQYF	TGCAGTGCTAGTAGAGCGGGAGGACCCACAGATACGCAGTATTTT
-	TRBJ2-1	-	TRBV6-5	CASIAISNTYNEQFF	TGTGCCAGCATCGCTATCTCGAATACCTACAATGAGCAGTTCTTC
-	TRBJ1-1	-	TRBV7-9	CASSLSGVNTEAFF	TGTGCCAGCAGCTTATCAGGGGTTAACACTGAAGCTTTCTTT
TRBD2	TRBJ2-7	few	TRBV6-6	CASSLLAGVPYEQYF	TGTGCCAGCAGTTTGCTAGCGGGGGTGCCCTACGAGCAGTACTTC
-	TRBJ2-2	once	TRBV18	CASSPGARTGELFF	TGTGCCAGCTCACCAGGGGCTCGCACCGGGGAGCTGTTTTTT
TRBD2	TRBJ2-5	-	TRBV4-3	CASSLGLAEQETQYF	TGCGCCAGCAGCCTCGGACTAGCGGAGCAAGAGACCCAGTACTTC
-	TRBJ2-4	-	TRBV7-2	CASSFSTAKNIQYF	TGTGCCAGCAGCTTTTCCACTGCCAAAAACATTCAGTACTTC
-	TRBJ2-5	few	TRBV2	CASSGYSGETQYF	TGTGCCAGCAGTGGATATAGCGGTGAGACCCAGTACTTC
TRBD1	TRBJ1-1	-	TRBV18	CASSPDRATEAFF	TGTGCCAGCTCACCAGACAGGGCGACTGAAGCTTTCTTT
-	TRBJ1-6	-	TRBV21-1	CASSNQGADNSPLHF	TGTGCCAGCAGCAATCAGGGGGCGGATAATTCACCCCTCCACTTT